The 31 T cell receptor beta chains reported below all come from one sample, sequenced in a study of T-cell memory formation after mild COVID-19. Each CDR3 protein is one row after TCRdb ran MiXCR on the 5' RACE reads. In the table there are about 290,000 distinct CDR3 sequences, more than 15% of which are singletons. Input material: PBMCs or a T cell subset sorted from them (not recorded which). All receptors come from a man between 18 and 29 years old who had mild COVID-19 (a few samples of this study predate the infection). Cell type and time point are not known.

Many counts were recorded for this clonotype. The chain links TRBV20-1 to TRBJ2-3; 12 nucleotides line up with TRBD2. The CDR3 has 15 amino acids. Germline trimming cut 6 bases from V and 2 bases from J; bases unmatched to any gene: 6. Germline V gene data show CDR1 as DFQATT and CDR2 as SNEGSKA (reference sequence). Here the CDR3 reads CSARRTSGDTDTQYF. CDR3 bases: TGCAGTGCACGACGGACTAGCGGGGACACAGATACGCAGTATTTT.

This clonotype was seen more than once but under ten times. The V gene is TRBV12-3 or TRBV12-4, the J gene TRBJ1-2; D gene ambiguous. The CDR3 has 13 residues. The ends were cut back, 4 bases at V and 4 bases at J, with 10 bases in the middle. The CDR3 DNA follows: TGTGCCAGCAGTTGGGCTCAAATCTATGGCTACACCTTC. Translation gives CASSWAQIYGYTF.

CDR3 DNA: TGTGCCAGCCCAACTAGCGGGGACCCCGGGCATATGTTCGAGCAGTACGTC. It translates to CASPTSGDPGHMFEQYV. This chain joins TRBV9 and TRBJ2-7; 10 bases are shared with TRBD2. Germline loops: CDR1 SGDLS, CDR2 YYNGEE. After removal of 7 bases from V and 6 bases from J, the junction contained 19 bases not matched to a gene. The CDR3 runs to 17 residues.

The V and J genes are TRBV7-2 and TRBJ2-2; TRBD1 aligns across 10 bases. The junction had 8 bases not matched to a gene; V was cut back by 5 bases and J by 8 bases. The CDR3 consists of 15 residues. The germline V gene has CDR1 SGHTA and CDR2 FQGNSA. This chain's CDR3 is CASSRADRGLGELFF. The CDR3 nucleotides are TGTGCCAGCAGCCGAGCCGACAGGGGGCTAGGGGAGCTGTTTTTT.

This clonotype was seen a handful of times. J is TRBJ1-4 and V is TRBV4-3; the match to TRBD1 covers 9 bases. The junction had 8 bases not matched to a gene; V was cut back by 4 bases and J by 5 bases. The germline V gene has CDR1 LGHNA and CDR2 YSLEER. CDR3 length equals 16 residues. The CDR3 DNA reads TGCGCCAGCAGCCGAGGCGTGGGACAGGGAAATGAAAAACTGTTTTTT. Translating it yields CASSRGVGQGNEKLFF.

The V call is TRBV10-3, the J call TRBJ2-7, with a possible D match to TRBD1 (6 bases). CDR3 length: 12 residues. The ends were cut back, 8 bases at V and 5 bases at J, with 13 bases in the middle. The germline CDR1 and CDR2 sequences are ENHRY and SYGVKD. The CDR3 loop reads CAIHRDTHEQYV. CDR3 in DNA: TGTGCCATCCACCGGGACACCCACGAGCAGTACGTC.

This clonotype has a handful of counts. The chain recombines TRBV27 with TRBJ2-1; 8 bases fit TRBD2. The CDR3 totals 15 residues. V shed 7 bases, J shed 0 bases, and the junction held 5 bases outside the gene matches. Germline V gene lookup returns CDR1 MNHEY and CDR2 SMNVEV (reference sequence). This CDR3 reads CASTGGTSSYNEQFF. The CDR3 nucleotides are TGTGCCAGCACCGGTGGGACTAGCTCCTACAATGAGCAGTTCTTC.

This chain joins TRBV5-5 and TRBJ2-3, with D possibly TRBD1 on 6 matching bases. The V gene lost 5 bases and the J gene lost 4 bases, with 8 bases spanning the gap. Looked up from germline, CDR1 is SGHKS and CDR2 is YYEKEE (reference sequence). The CDR3 contains 12 residues. CDR3 DNA: TGTGCCAGCAGTCAGGGGTCAGATACGCAGTATTTT. Translated: CASSQGSDTQYF.

This clonotype was detected only a few times. The rearrangement uses TRBV7-9 and TRBJ2-3, with D possibly TRBD1 on 6 matching bases. The CDR3 sequence is 13 residues long. Trimming left V 6 bases short and J 6 bases short, with 13 bases between. Germline V lookup: CDR1 SEHNR, CDR2 FQNEAQ (reference sequence). The CDR3 sequence is CASRKTGSDTQYF. The CDR3 region has the DNA TGTGCCAGCAGAAAGACAGGTAGCGATACGCAGTATTTT.

This clonotype was counted only a few times. The chain couples TRBV5-1 to TRBJ1-2; 8 positions agree with TRBD1. CDR1 is SGHRS and CDR2 is YFSETQ in the germline V gene. The CDR3 runs 18 residues. The V gene end was trimmed by 4 bases and the J gene end by 4 bases; junction bases not matched to a gene: 18. CDR3 sequence (DNA): TGCGCCAGCAGCACGGGCGGACAGGGACGGCCGGGGCTCTATGGCTACACCTTC. It translates to CASSTGGQGRPGLYGYTF. The whole variable domain, filled in from reference TRBV5-1 and TRBJ1-2, reads KAGVTQTPRYLIKTRGQQVTLSCSPISGHRSVSWYQQTPGQGLQFLFEYFSETQRNKGNFPGRFSGRQFSNSRSEMNVSTLELGDSALYLCASSTGGQGRPGLYGYTFGSGTRLTVV.

V and J are TRBV12-5 and TRBJ1-1; 8 bases map to TRBD1. Germline CDR1 and CDR2: LGHNT and FRNRAP. V gave up 1 base and J gave up 2 bases; unmatched junction bases: 18. This CDR3 has 20 residues. DNA of the CDR3: TGTGCTAGTGGTTTGGACTCCACCGTCGGGACAGGAATCGGAAACACTGAAGCTTTCTTT. Protein product: CASGLDSTVGTGIGNTEAFF. Based on the CDR3 plus reference TRBV12-5 and TRBJ1-1, the full variable domain is DARVTQTPRHKVTEMGQEVTMRCQPILGHNTVFWYRQTMMQGLELLAYFRNRAPLDDSGMPKDRFSAEMPDATLATLKIQPSEPRDSAVYFCASGLDSTVGTGIGNTEAFFGQGTRLTVV.

The table lists this clonotype with a few counts. The chain uses TRBV20-1 and TRBJ2-3; TRBD2 might be the D (5 bases). The CDR3 contains 15 residues. V dropped 6 bases and J dropped 4 bases, with 20 bases sitting between them. Germline loops: CDR1 DFQATT, CDR2 SNEGSKA (reference sequence). CDR3: CSAPSSRTSSDTQYF. For the CDR3, the DNA is TGCAGTGCCCCGTCATCTAGGACTTCGTCAGATACGCAGTATTTT.

This rearrangement joins TRBV5-1 to TRBJ2-7, with TRBD2 as a possible D gene (6 bases). The V end was cut by 4 bases, the J end by 5 bases, with 16 bases between. CDR1 and CDR2 from the germline V gene are SGHRS and YFSETQ. This CDR3 is built from 14 residues. The CDR3 DNA reads as TGCGCCAGCAGCCTGGGACTCATAGGGGACGAGCAGTACTTC. Amino acid sequence: CASSLGLIGDEQYF.

This clonotype has a handful of counts. The chain is built from TRBV5-5 and TRBJ2-7, with D possibly being TRBD1 or TRBD2 (5 bases each). Germline-derived CDR1 and CDR2 are SGHKS and YYEKEE (reference sequence). V shed 4 bases and J shed 5 bases, with 16 bases lying between them. CDR3 length: 14 residues. In nucleotides, the CDR3 is TGTGCCAGCAGCCCCGGGGCAGGGTATAACGAGCAGTACTTC. It specifies CASSPGAGYNEQYF.

This clonotype was seen a handful of times. The chain employs TRBV5-1 and TRBJ1-1; D might be TRBD1 (6 bases). Germline CDR1 SGHRS, CDR2 YFSETQ. Trimming took 4 bases from V and 2 from J, leaving 12 bases between them. The CDR3 loop spans 14 amino acids. In DNA, the CDR3 is TGCGCCAGCAGCCCGGGGGCCCCCAACACTGAAGCTTTCTTT. The encoded protein is CASSPGAPNTEAFF.

This chain uses TRBV20-1 with TRBJ2-2; no reliable D call. In germline, CDR1 is DFQATT, CDR2 SNEGSKA (reference sequence). The CDR3 has 12 amino acids. V lost 6 bases, J lost 5 bases, and 10 bases lay in between. The CDR3 spells CSATQGTGELFF. CDR3 DNA sequence: TGCAGTGCCACTCAAGGGACCGGGGAGCTGTTTTTT.

The gene calls are TRBV6-6 and TRBJ1-2; possibly TRBD1 for D (6 bases). CDR3 length: 15 residues. From germline, CDR1 is MNHNY and CDR2 SVGAGI (reference sequence). Trimming shortened V by 8 bases and J by 4 bases, and 20 bases separated the two germline ends. The CDR3 spells CASRGGEQGVYGYTF. CDR3 sequence (DNA): TGTGCCAGCCGGGGAGGGGAACAGGGAGTCTATGGCTACACCTTC.

The CDR3 DNA reads as TGCGCCAGCAGCCAAGTCGGGGGGTTCTCGGATGAGCAGTTCTTC. Translation: CASSQVGGFSDEQFF. J is TRBJ2-1 and V is TRBV4-3, with 7 bases fitting TRBD2. The trim removed 1 base at V and 8 bases at J, leaving 8 bases unmatched. The CDR3 extends over 15 amino acids. Germline CDR1 reads LGHNA; CDR2 reads YSLEER.

This clonotype was found once. The CDR3: CASSLQGNYEQYV. The CDR3 DNA is TGTGCCAGCAGCCTACAGGGAAACTACGAGCAGTACGTC. The chain carries TRBV7-9 and TRBJ2-7, with D possibly TRBD1 on 6 matching bases. Germline CDR1 and CDR2: SEHNR and FQNEAQ (reference sequence). This CDR3 comprises 13 residues. Trimming left V 5 bases short and J 3 bases short, with 11 bases between.

This chain connects TRBV6-6 to TRBJ1-1, with 8 bases fitting TRBD1. The CDR3 loop spans 14 amino acids. CDR1 and CDR2 (germline): MNHNY, SVGAGI (reference sequence). J gave up 3 bases and V 2 bases, and 2 bases lay outside the gene matches. CDR3 nucleotides: TGTGCCAGCAGTTACCAGGGGGCGGACACTGAAGCTTTCTTT. Amino acids: CASSYQGADTEAFF.

This clonotype was observed many times. The V call is TRBV7-9, the J call TRBJ2-3; 7 bases are shared with TRBD1. Trimming at V came to 8 bases and at J to 2 bases, leaving 4 bases not matched to a gene. The CDR3 sequence is 13 residues long. CDR1 SEHNR and CDR2 FQNEAQ come from the germline V gene (reference sequence). The DNA for the CDR3 is TGTGCCAGCCTACAGGGGCCCACAGATACGCAGTATTTT. Translation: CASLQGPTDTQYF. Variable domain in full (rest from reference TRBV7-9 and TRBJ2-3): DTGVSQNPRHKITKRGQNVTFRCDPISEHNRLYWYRQTLGQGPEFLTYFQNEAQLEKSRLLSDRFSAERPKGSFSTLEIQRTEQGDSAMYLCASLQGPTDTQYFGPGTRLTVL.

This clonotype was picked up a small number of times. The rearrangement uses TRBV7-8 and TRBJ2-4; 7 positions agree with TRBD2. Germline V gene sequence: CDR1 SGHVS, CDR2 FQNEAQ. The V gene end was trimmed by 1 base and the J gene end by 7 bases; junction bases not matched to a gene: 10. The CDR3 runs to 16 residues. For the CDR3, the DNA is TGTGCCAGCAGCTTAGTGGCTAGCGGACCGGGGAACATTCAGTACTTC. Translated: CASSLVASGPGNIQYF.

This clonotype was detected ten times or more. The V call is TRBV6-2 or TRBV6-3, the J call TRBJ2-7; D gene ambiguous. Germline V gene data show CDR1 as MNHEY and CDR2 as SVGEGT. The CDR3 consists of 12 residues. V was cut by 4 bases and J by 3 bases, with 7 bases left in between. As DNA, the CDR3 is TGTGCCAGCAGTTTGGACGGCTACGAGCAGTACGTC. Its protein is CASSLDGYEQYV.

This clonotype has a handful of counts. The rearrangement links TRBV10-2 to TRBJ2-7; D gene uncertain. Trimming took off 4 bases at V and 6 bases at J, with 10 bases between the two ends. In germline, CDR1 is WSHSY, CDR2 SAAADI. This CDR3 has 12 amino acids. The CDR3, as DNA: TGCGCCAGCAGTGTCTTAGGCTCCGAGCAGTACTTC. Translated, it gives CASSVLGSEQYF.

The V and J genes are TRBV7-3 and TRBJ2-1; D gene ambiguous. CDR3 size: 16 residues. Deletions cut 5 bases from V and 5 bases from J, with 19 bases between. Germline CDR1 and CDR2: SGHTA and FQGTGA. The CDR3 here is CASSPPLRIRDNEQFF. As DNA, the CDR3 is TGTGCCAGCAGCCCCCCACTACGAATCCGAGACAATGAGCAGTTCTTC.

This clonotype was seen only a few times. J is TRBJ2-5 and V is TRBV3-1; unclear D gene. The V gene lost 1 base and the J gene lost 2 bases, with 11 bases spanning the gap. Germline values: CDR1 LGHDT, CDR2 YNNKEL (reference sequence). CDR3 length: 15 residues. CDR3 coding DNA: TGTGCCAGCAGCCAAGCCCCCCGACCACAAGAGACCCAGTACTTC. It encodes CASSQAPRPQETQYF.

The V call is TRBV30, the J call TRBJ1-3, with D possibly being TRBD1 (6 bases). V shed 4 bases and J shed 2 bases, with 9 bases lying between them. The CDR3 is made up of 13 amino acids. CDR1 and CDR2 from the germline V gene are GTSNPN and SVGIG (reference sequence). Here the CDR3 DNA reads TGTGCCTGGAACAGGGCTCCTGGAAACACCATATATTTT. Its protein product is CAWNRAPGNTIYF.

This clonotype was seen more than once but under ten times. This sequence joins TRBV6-2 or TRBV6-3 and TRBJ2-4; 11 bases are a match to TRBD2. Germline-derived CDR1 and CDR2 are MNHEY and SVGEGT. The CDR3 is 16 amino acids. V dropped 5 bases and J dropped 10; count of bases not matched to a gene: 13. The chain's CDR3 is CASSPARLAGLVIQYF. The CDR3 DNA sequence: TGTGCCAGCAGTCCTGCCCGACTAGCGGGGTTGGTTATTCAGTACTTC.

The V call is TRBV20-1, the J call TRBJ2-7; D may match TRBD1 or TRBD2 (5 bases each). V was cut by 0 bases and J by 0 bases, with 12 bases left in between. The CDR3 length is 15 residues. In germline, CDR1 is DFQATT, CDR2 SNEGSKA (reference sequence). The CDR3 reads CSARDGSGPSYEQYV. CDR3 nucleotide sequence: TGCAGTGCTAGAGATGGATCGGGACCCTCCTACGAGCAGTACGTC.

In this sample, this clonotype turned up many times. The gene calls are TRBV6-2 or TRBV6-3 and TRBJ2-6; D is ambiguous. With 10 bases removed from V and 0 bases from J, the gap between germline ends came to 10 bases. This CDR3 has 14 residues. CDR1 is MNHEY and CDR2 is SVGEGT in the germline V gene. The CDR3 coding sequence is TGTGCCACAGAAAAGGGCTCTGGGGCCAACGTCCTGACTTTC. It yields the protein CATEKGSGANVLTF.

This clonotype has only a few counts. This chain connects TRBV4-3 to TRBJ2-5; the D is unclear. From germline, CDR1 is LGHNA and CDR2 YSLEER. The CDR3 is 15 residues long. V gave up 0 bases and J gave up 5 bases, with 13 bases separating them. In nucleotides, the CDR3 is TGCGCCAGCAGCCAAGATGCCGCGTTCAGGGAGACCCAGTACTTC. Protein: CASSQDAAFRETQYF.